The 19 T cell receptor beta chains in this list originate from one sample, sequenced in a study of cytomegalovirus exposure and HLA in healthy donors. It was with 60 Vbeta and 13 Jbeta primers that the PCR ran. Assay: immunoSEQ multiplex PCR; the TCRdb copy retains only in-frame clones and omits some. The data show about 120,000 clones, under 85% seen once. The sample consisted of PBMCs. The receptors here all came from a human donor in good health.

In DNA, the CDR3 is TGTGCCACCAGCAGAGGACGCGGGGGCCCTTACGAGCAGTACTTC. Translating gives CATSRGRGGPYEQYF. V and J are TRBV15 and TRBJ2-7; maybe TRBD2 (7 bases). Germline V gives CDR1 LNHNV, CDR2 YYDKDF (reference sequence). Deletions cut 1 base from V and 4 bases from J, with 14 bases between. The CDR3 contains 15 residues.

The V gene is TRBV5-1, the J gene TRBJ2-1, with 8 bases identical to TRBD2. CDR1 and CDR2 from the germline V gene are SGHRS and YFSETQ. The junction had 10 bases not matched to a gene; V was cut back by 4 bases and J by 4 bases. The CDR3 sequence is 16 residues long. The CDR3: CASSQLGGGAYNEQFF. CDR3 coding DNA: TGCGCCAGCAGCCAACTCGGGGGGGGCGCTTACAATGAGCAGTTCTTC.

In its sample, this clone was seen a few times. The chain links TRBV19 to TRBJ2-1; TRBD1 might be the D (5 bases). V was trimmed by 8 bases and J by 0 bases, leaving 11 bases between them. CDR3 length: 14 amino acids. CDR1 and CDR2 (germline): LNHDA, SQIVND (reference sequence). This chain's CDR3 is CASGVDNSYNEQFF. The CDR3 DNA is TGTGCCAGTGGGGTGGACAACTCCTACAATGAGCAGTTCTTC.

The chain couples TRBV5-1 to TRBJ1-5, with 7 bases fitting TRBD1. CDR1 SGHRS and CDR2 YFSETQ come from the germline V gene. CDR3 size: 15 residues. V trimming: 4 bases; J trimming: 0 bases; junction bases outside the gene matches: 4. As DNA, the CDR3 is TGCGCCAGCAGCCCCTACAGGGGTAGCAATCAGCCCCAGCATTTT. Encoded protein: CASSPYRGSNQPQHF. Full variable domain (missing parts from reference TRBV5-1 and TRBJ1-5): KAGVTQTPRYLIKTRGQQVTLSCSPISGHRSVSWYQQTPGQGLQFLFEYFSETQRNKGNFPGRFSGRQFSNSRSEMNVSTLELGDSALYLCASSPYRGSNQPQHFGDGTRLSIL.

This clone was seen more than once but under ten times. This chain connects TRBV6-4 to TRBJ1-1, with D possibly being TRBD1 (5 bases). V was trimmed by 6 bases and J by 4 bases, leaving 18 bases between them. This CDR3 spans 15 amino acids. Germline-derived CDR1 and CDR2 are MRHNA and SNTAGT. The CDR3 protein is CASRRKRQGGTEAFF. The CDR3 nucleotides are TGTGCCAGCAGAAGAAAGAGGCAGGGAGGCACTGAAGCTTTCTTT.

This rearrangement joins TRBV7-2 to TRBJ2-5; 7 bases align to TRBD2. V shed 4 bases, J shed 1 base, and the junction held 6 bases outside the gene matches. This CDR3 has 15 amino acids. Germline CDR1 and CDR2: SGHTA and FQGNSA. This CDR3 is CASSSISGPQETQYF. Here the CDR3 DNA reads TGTGCCAGCAGCTCTATTAGCGGGCCCCAAGAGACCCAGTACTTC.

The CDR3 reads CASSQSAGTGANVLTF. Here the CDR3 DNA reads TGCGCCAGCAGTCAATCGGCAGGGACTGGGGCCAACGTCCTGACTTTC. The chain combines TRBV23-1 with TRBJ2-6; TRBD1 might be the D (5 bases). TRBV23-1 is an ORF for which the function is uncertain. The CDR3 has 16 residues. The V end was cut by 0 bases, the J end by 2 bases, with 8 bases between.

This sequence joins TRBV15 and TRBJ2-3; 13 bases fit TRBD2. Per the germline V gene, CDR1 is LNHNV and CDR2 is YYDKDF (reference sequence). V dropped 2 bases and J dropped 4; count of bases not matched to a gene: 9. This CDR3 spans 18 amino acids. The DNA of the CDR3 is TGTGCCACCAGCAGACCGACTAGCGGGAGGTCTTCTGCAGATACGCAGTATTTT. It encodes CATSRPTSGRSSADTQYF.

This chain connects TRBV27 to TRBJ2-3; D might be TRBD1 (6 bases). In germline, CDR1 is MNHEY, CDR2 SMNVEV (reference sequence). Trimming pared 3 bases from V and 10 bases from J, leaving 17 bases between. The CDR3 is 14 amino acids. CDR3 bases: TGTGCCAGCAGTTTTCAGGGGAGCTTTCAGGCGCAGTATTTT. It translates to CASSFQGSFQAQYF.

The rearrangement links TRBV7-9 to TRBJ1-2; D ambiguous. CDR1 is SEHNR, CDR2 FQNEAQ, per germline (reference sequence). The CDR3 runs to 13 residues. V was shortened by 6 bases and J by 7 bases, with 15 bases between the two germline ends. The DNA of the CDR3 is TGTGCCAGCAGGGCCGGCGGGCGGGGTGGCTACACCTTC. Protein sequence: CASRAGGRGGYTF.

The chain recombines TRBV27 with TRBJ2-1; TRBD1 aligns across 8 bases. Germline V CDR1 and CDR2: MNHEY, SMNVEV (reference sequence). The CDR3 contains 13 residues. With V trimmed by 3 bases and J by 14 bases, 9 bases remained unmatched. The CDR3 DNA sequence: TGTGCCAGCAGTTTTGGGATCCAGGGGGCTGAGTTCTTC. Amino acid sequence: CASSFGIQGAEFF.

The chain joins TRBV28 to TRBJ1-1; no clear D gene. Germline V gives CDR1 MDHEN, CDR2 SYDVKM. The CDR3 extends over 12 amino acids. V lost 2 bases and J 10 bases, leaving 11 bases between the germline ends. The CDR3 here is CASSLAGQPAFF. The CDR3 DNA reads TGTGCCAGCAGTTTAGCGGGTCAACCAGCTTTCTTT.

The chain combines TRBV28 with TRBJ1-2; tentative D call: TRBD1 (6 bases). The germline V gene has CDR1 MDHEN and CDR2 SYDVKM. The CDR3 is made up of 14 amino acids. Trimming cost V 5 bases and J 6 bases, with 16 bases left between them. CDR3 sequence (DNA): TGTGCCAGCAGTCCATACAGGGTCGCGAATGGCTACACCTTC. Its protein product is CASSPYRVANGYTF.

The CDR3 DNA is TGTGCCAGCAGCTTGGAACAGACACAAGAGACCCAGTACTTC. Encoded protein: CASSLEQTQETQYF. The chain couples TRBV11-3 to TRBJ2-5; D call uncertain. The CDR3 totals 14 residues. V gave up 3 bases and J gave up 2 bases, with 10 bases separating them. Germline V CDR1 and CDR2: SGHNT, YENEEA.

The rearrangement links TRBV5-1 to TRBJ2-7, with TRBD1 matching over 10 bases. The CDR3 runs 16 residues. Germline V gene data show CDR1 as SGHRS and CDR2 as YFSETQ. Trimming cost V 0 bases and J 6 bases; bases outside gene matches: 9. CDR3 bases: TGCGCCAGCAGCTTGGGTTCGGACGACAGGGGGCGCGAGCAGTACTTC. Translating gives CASSLGSDDRGREQYF.

A note on this clone: Other nucleotide sequences from this sample produce the same CDR3. The CDR3 here is CASSQTGGYNQPQHF. The CDR3 DNA follows: TGTGCCAGCAGTCAGACAGGGGGCTACAATCAGCCCCAGCATTTT. This chain uses TRBV2 with TRBJ1-5; 10 bases fit TRBD1. V gave up 5 bases and J gave up 3 bases; unmatched junction bases: 4. Germline CDR1 reads SNHLY; CDR2 reads FYNNEI. This CDR3 region has 15 residues.

This clone has a handful of counts. The V call is TRBV13, the J call TRBJ1-1; the D is unclear. The V end lost 6 bases, the J end lost 1 base, and 12 bases lay between the germline ends. The germline CDR1 and CDR2 sequences are PRHDT and FYEKMQ (reference sequence). There are 14 residues in the CDR3. The CDR3 loop reads CASSLRRGNTEAFF. CDR3 nucleotide sequence: TGTGCCAGCAGTCTCCGGCGCGGGAACACTGAAGCTTTCTTT.

In nucleotides, the CDR3 is TGTGCCAGCAGCCTCGGAGGGACTAGCGGGGGAAACGAGCAGTACTTC. Translation: CASSLGGTSGGNEQYF. The chain uses TRBV5-4 and TRBJ2-7; 14 bases are a match to TRBD2. CDR3 length: 16 residues. Trimming at V came to 4 bases and at J to 5 bases, leaving 8 bases not matched to a gene. Germline V CDR1 and CDR2: SGHNT, YYREEE (reference sequence).

The chain is built from TRBV7-9 and TRBJ2-7, with TRBD1 identical over 9 bases. This CDR3 contains 14 residues. V lost 4 bases and J lost 5; bases outside the gene matches: 6. Germline CDR1 reads SEHNR; CDR2 reads FQNEAQ (reference sequence). The CDR3 DNA sequence: TGTGCCAGCAGCTCCCGGGACAGGGACGACGAGCAGTACTTC. Translating it yields CASSSRDRDDEQYF.